One and the same sample provided the 14 T cell receptor beta chains below, sequenced in a study of T-cell reconstitution after alpha-beta-depleted transplantation in children. Using unique molecular identifiers, the investigators prepared the TCRbeta library. TCRdb itself ran the PCR reads through MiXCR, one entry per CDR3 protein. The table has about 400,000 distinct CDR3 sequences, 13% seen once. The starting material was PBMCs, obtained from the stem cell graft. The receptor set was obtained from a human donor who donated a stem cell graft to a child with Fanconi anemia.

This clonotype was seen a few times. This sequence joins TRBV29-1 and TRBJ2-3, with 8 bases matching TRBD1. The CDR3 runs to 14 residues. Germline V gene data show CDR1 as SQVTM and CDR2 as ANQGSEA. The junction had 7 bases not matched to a gene; V was cut back by 8 bases and J by 0 bases. The CDR3 reads CSKTGTGSTDTQYF. The DNA of the CDR3 is TGCAGCAAAACCGGGACAGGCAGCACAGATACGCAGTATTTT.

This rearrangement joins TRBV20-1 to TRBJ2-7; perhaps D is TRBD1 or TRBD2 (6 bases each). The germline V gene encodes CDR1 DFQATT and CDR2 SNEGSKA (reference sequence). V was clipped by 1 base and J by 3 bases, with 25 bases between them. The CDR3 spans 18 residues. DNA of the CDR3: TGCAGTGCTAGAGCCCCCCGGGGGCAGGGGAATTTTCTCTACGAGCAGTACTTC. This encodes CSARAPRGQGNFLYEQYF.

There are many counts of this clonotype. This chain connects TRBV12-3 or TRBV12-4 to TRBJ2-3; D perhaps matches TRBD2 (6 bases). V gave up 6 bases and J gave up 5 bases, with 12 bases separating them. CDR3 length: 13 amino acids. The CDR3 bases are TGTGCCAGCAGGGCCCAGGGACTAGATACGCAGTATTTT. This sequence encodes CASRAQGLDTQYF.

This clonotype has just a few counts. This chain uses TRBV20-1 with TRBJ2-1; 10 bases line up with TRBD2. CDR3 length equals 17 residues. Germline lookup yields CDR1 DFQATT and CDR2 SNEGSKA (reference sequence). J was trimmed by 6 bases and V by 2 bases; bases with no gene match: 13. Here the CDR3 reads CSARLNLAGAAGNEQFF. CDR3 DNA sequence: TGCAGTGCTAGACTCAATCTAGCGGGGGCGGCCGGCAATGAGCAGTTCTTC.

This chain connects TRBV5-1 to TRBJ1-1; 12 bases agree with TRBD1. The CDR3 sequence is 14 residues long. The germline CDR1 and CDR2 sequences are SGHRS and YFSETQ. With V trimmed by 4 bases and J by 7 bases, 5 bases remained unmatched. The CDR3 nucleotides read TGCGCCAGCAGCCAGGGACAGGGGGCGGATGAAGCTTTCTTT. This gives the protein CASSQGQGADEAFF.

The V call is TRBV9, the J call TRBJ1-1; D unclear. V lost 2 bases, J lost 0 bases, and 14 bases lay in between. Germline values: CDR1 SGDLS, CDR2 YYNGEE. The CDR3 is made up of 16 amino acids. DNA of the CDR3: TGTGCCAGCAGCGTCGGACGCGGAACGTTGAACACTGAAGCTTTCTTT. Translating gives CASSVGRGTLNTEAFF.

This clonotype was seen more than once but under ten times. This chain uses TRBV6-1 with TRBJ2-5, with TRBD2 matching 10 bases. V was pared by 6 bases and J by 5 bases, with 15 bases of the junction left unmatched. CDR1 and CDR2 from the germline V gene are MNHNS and SASEGT. The CDR3 length is 17 residues. The CDR3 nucleotides read TGTGCCAGCAGACTAAGCCAAAGCGGGGGGGGTCCCGAGACCCAGTACTTC. It encodes CASRLSQSGGGPETQYF.

Concerning this clonotype itself: This may be a read error, as it is one base from a much larger clone. This chain uses TRBV4-2 with TRBJ1-2, with no clear D. This CDR3 comprises 12 residues. With 0 bases removed from V and 3 bases from J, the gap between germline ends came to 2 bases. CDR1 and CDR2 (germline): LGHNA, YNFKEQ. The chain's CDR3 is CASSQEDYGYTF. In nucleotides, the CDR3 is TGTGCCAGCAGCCAAGAGGACTATGGCTACACCTTC.

The rearrangement links TRBV18 to TRBJ2-5; no clear D gene. There are 16 residues in the CDR3. Germline CDR1 is KGHSH and CDR2 is LQKENI. With 0 bases removed from V and 5 bases from J, the gap between germline ends came to 16 bases. The CDR3 loop reads CASSPPSAGSGETQYF. CDR3 nucleotides: TGTGCCAGCTCACCACCTTCTGCCGGCTCTGGGGAGACCCAGTACTTC.

V is TRBV30 and J is TRBJ2-3, with D perhaps TRBD2 (6 bases). CDR3 length: 15 amino acids. With 6 bases removed from V and 0 bases from J, the gap between germline ends came to 16 bases. Germline values: CDR1 GTSNPN, CDR2 SVGIG (reference sequence). In DNA, the CDR3 is TGTGCCTGCCACCGGGACTTTCATAGCACAGATACGCAGTATTTT. This codes for CACHRDFHSTDTQYF.

The V call is TRBV4-3, the J call TRBJ1-6; TRBD1 aligns across 9 bases. The germline CDR1 and CDR2 sequences are LGHNA and YSLEER. The CDR3 spans 15 residues. Trimming took 0 bases from V and 13 from J; bases not matched to a gene: 7. The DNA of the CDR3 is TGCGCCAGCAGCCAAGATCCGGGACAGGGATCCCCCCTCCACTTT. Residues: CASSQDPGQGSPLHF.

V gene TRBV12-3 or TRBV12-4 combines with J gene TRBJ1-4, with TRBD1 identical over 7 bases. V trimming: 4 bases; J trimming: 8 bases; junction bases outside the gene matches: 7. The CDR3 sequence is 14 residues long. CDR3 in amino acids: CASSSPGTEEKLFF. CDR3 bases: TGTGCCAGCAGTTCACCCGGGACAGAAGAAAAACTGTTTTTT.

This clonotype was seen a few times. This chain uses TRBV5-1 with TRBJ1-1; D is undetermined. Deletions cut 0 bases from V and 5 bases from J, with 14 bases between. The germline CDR1 and CDR2 sequences are SGHRS and YFSETQ. This CDR3 spans 15 amino acids. The CDR3 region has the DNA TGCGCCAGCAGCTTGGGACTTACGAAGGAGACTGAAGCTTTCTTT. This sequence encodes CASSLGLTKETEAFF.

This clonotype was seen once. The V call is TRBV5-5, the J call TRBJ1-5; D gene uncertain. Trimming took off 3 bases at V and 2 bases at J, with 6 bases between the two ends. The CDR3 is made up of 13 amino acids. Germline V gene sequence: CDR1 SGHKS, CDR2 YYEKEE (reference sequence). CDR3: CASSYLGNQPQHF. The CDR3 DNA follows: TGTGCCAGCAGCTACCTTGGCAATCAGCCCCAGCATTTT.